This entry concerns a single T cell receptor (beta chain). Original methodology: Estimation of nucleated cell counts was performed using reference gene primer amplification. Here immunoSEQ multiplex PCR was the method, and the copy in TCRdb shows in-frame clones only, minus some. From that table come the V and J calls and clone size; the DNA was used to work out D and trimming. The sample carries 130,000 to 150,000 clones, 65% to 85% recorded once. The entry originates in a study of blood T cell repertoires in COVID-19. About the research overall: The United States, Italy and Spain supplied acute and convalescent COVID-19 samples. PBMCs, B-cell-depleted T cells, or T cells provided the cDNA or gDNA that made up the material.

The sequence derives from a man aged 55-75 years with active or convalescent COVID-19. Source material: peripheral blood.

CDR3 bases: TGTGCCAGCAGTGTTTCCCTCGGACAGGCTGAAGCTTTCTTT. Translating it yields CASSVSLGQAEAFF. V and J are TRBV9 and TRBJ1-1; TRBD1 matches at 7 bases. The CDR3 contains 14 residues. Germline V gene lookup returns CDR1 SGDLS and CDR2 YYNGEE. V shed 5 bases and J 6 bases; nucleotides not matched to a gene: 10.